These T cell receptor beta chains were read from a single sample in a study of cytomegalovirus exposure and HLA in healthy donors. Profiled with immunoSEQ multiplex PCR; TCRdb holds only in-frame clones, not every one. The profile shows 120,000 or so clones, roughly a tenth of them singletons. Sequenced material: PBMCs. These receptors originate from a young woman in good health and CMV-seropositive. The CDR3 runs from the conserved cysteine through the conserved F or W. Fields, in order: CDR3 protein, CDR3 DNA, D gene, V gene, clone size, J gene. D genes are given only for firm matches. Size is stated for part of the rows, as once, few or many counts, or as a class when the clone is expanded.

CASSFNVGPYEQYF	TGCGCCAGCAGCTTCAACGTTGGCCCCTACGAGCAGTACTTC	NA	TRBV5-1	NA	TRBJ2-7
CSASTGNEQFF	TGCAGTGCTAGTACGGGGAATGAGCAGTTCTTC	NA	TRBV20-1	NA	TRBJ2-1
CAISEASGSYNEQFF	TGTGCCATCAGTGAAGCTAGCGGCTCCTACAATGAGCAGTTCTTC	TRBD2	TRBV10-3	few	TRBJ2-1
CASSLGGGQGKNEQFF	TGTGCCAGCAGCTTGGGTGGGGGACAGGGGAAGAATGAGCAGTTCTTC	TRBD1	TRBV5-4	NA	TRBJ2-1
CATSKGLVGGEQYF	TGTGCCACCAGCAAGGGACTAGTAGGCGGCGAGCAGTACTTC	TRBD2	TRBV15	NA	TRBJ2-7
CASSHRTGGENIQYF	TGCGCCAGCAGCCACAGAACAGGGGGCGAAAACATTCAGTACTTC	TRBD1	TRBV5-1	NA	TRBJ2-4
CASSYDRGETQYF	TGCGCCAGCAGCTACGACAGGGGGGAGACCCAGTACTTC	TRBD1	TRBV5-1	NA	TRBJ2-5
CAWSVSGTGYGYTF	TGTGCCTGGAGTGTAAGCGGGACAGGCTATGGCTACACCTTC	TRBD1	TRBV30	few	TRBJ1-2
CASSSDTQETQYF	TGTGCCAGCTCCTCGGACACACAAGAGACCCAGTACTTC	NA	TRBV5-6	NA	TRBJ2-5
CASSLVTSTGELFF	TGCGCCAGCAGCCTGGTAACTAGCACCGGGGAGCTGTTTTTT	NA	TRBV5-1	NA	TRBJ2-2
CASSALGGANTEAFF	TGTGCCAGCAGCGCCTTGGGGGGTGCGAACACTGAAGCTTTCTTT	NA	TRBV9	NA	TRBJ1-1
CASSPGDSTGELFF	TGTGCCAGCAGTCCAGGGGACAGCACCGGGGAGCTGTTTTTT	TRBD1	TRBV28	NA	TRBJ2-2
CASSPSRIAGANVLTF	TGTGCCAGCAGCCCCTCGAGGATTGCTGGGGCCAACGTCCTGACTTTC	NA	TRBV6-6	few	TRBJ2-6
CASSLVFGSGNTIYF	TGCGCCAGCAGCTTGGTATTCGGCTCTGGAAACACCATATATTTT	NA	TRBV5-1	NA	TRBJ1-3
CASSSPTGGLEQYF	TGTGCCAGCAGCTCACCAACAGGGGGCCTCGAGCAGTACTTC	TRBD1	TRBV5-4	NA	TRBJ2-7
CASSLPYRGLTEAFF	TGTGCCAGCAGCCTGCCCTACAGGGGATTAACTGAAGCTTTCTTT	TRBD1	TRBV7-6	NA	TRBJ1-1
CASSPGNTKETQYF	TGTGCCAGCAGCCCCGGGAATACCAAAGAGACCCAGTACTTC	NA	TRBV9	few	TRBJ2-5
CAWRTSFTTGELFF	TGTGCCTGGAGAACTAGTTTTACCACCGGGGAGCTGTTTTTT	NA	TRBV30	few	TRBJ2-2
CASSFGDRIIYEQYF	TGTGCCAGCAGCTTCGGGGACAGGATAATATACGAGCAGTACTTC	TRBD1	TRBV5-4	few	TRBJ2-7
CASSWDSNQPQHF	TGCGCCAGCAGCTGGGACTCCAATCAGCCCCAGCATTTT	NA	TRBV5-1	few	TRBJ1-5
CASSLGGGNQPQHF	TGTGCCAGCAGTTTAGGGGGCGGCAATCAGCCCCAGCATTTT	NA	TRBV28	few	TRBJ1-5
CASSEVGRPQHF	TGTGCCAGCAGTGAGGTTGGTCGGCCCCAGCATTTT	NA	TRBV27	NA	TRBJ1-5
CASSVRVGNTEAFF	TGTGCCAGCAGTGTCCGGGTTGGGAACACTGAAGCTTTCTTT	NA	TRBV6-1	few	TRBJ1-1
CASSFYTDTQYF	TGTGCCAGCAGTTTCTACACAGATACGCAGTATTTT	NA	TRBV28	few	TRBJ2-3
CASSLTGGQGNYGYTF	TGTGCCAGCAGCTTAACGGGAGGACAGGGTAACTATGGCTACACCTTC	TRBD1	TRBV7-9	few	TRBJ1-2
CASTNRGAGRPGELFF	TGTGCCAGCACCAACCGGGGGGCCGGAAGGCCCGGGGAGCTGTTTTTT	NA	TRBV7-8	NA	TRBJ2-2